These 8 T cell receptor beta chains share one sample of origin, sequenced in a study of tumor-infiltrating lymphocytes in primary liver carcinoma. The source material, roughly 18-33 mg of unsorted bulk tissue, was used to co-extract RNA and DNA. Total RNA amounting to roughly 450 ng was the source from which TCR beta cDNA was made with a constant-region primer. Libraries covering TCR beta were generated through three nested multiplex PCR rounds (using a slightly modified ARM-PCR). Amplification in the first two PCR rounds was performed using TRBV1-TRBV30 forward primers and a C-beta reverse primer for 9 to 11 cycles each. TCRdb re-called the multiplex PCR reads through MiXCR, storing one row per CDR3 protein. The table includes about 130,000 distinct CDR3 sequences, around 60% detected once. Sequenced input: liver tumor tissue from sampling region 3. Subset denoted: tumor region T3, left-lateral pole. The receptors were sampled from a woman in her sixties with primary liver carcinoma and hepatitis B virus infection.

The sample holds many counts of this clonotype. The chain links TRBV28 to TRBJ2-7; D call uncertain. Germline V gives CDR1 MDHEN, CDR2 SYDVKM. Trimming left V 5 bases short and J 7 bases short, with 9 bases between. The CDR3 is made up of 11 amino acids. In DNA form, the CDR3 reads TGTGCCAGCAGTGGGATAAGGGAGCAGTACTTC. It yields the protein CASSGIREQYF.

This clonotype has just one count. The V gene is TRBV30, the J gene TRBJ1-2, with 7 bases fitting TRBD1. J gave up 4 bases and V 8 bases, and 10 bases lay outside the gene matches. The CDR3 length is 13 residues. CDR1 and CDR2 (germline): GTSNPN, SVGIG (reference sequence). The CDR3 sequence is CAQTGEWVYGYTF. Written as DNA, the CDR3 is TGTGCCCAAACAGGGGAGTGGGTCTATGGCTACACCTTC.

The J gene is TRBJ1-1, the V gene TRBV10-3, with no clear D. The V gene's germline CDR1 is ENHRY and CDR2 SYGVKD. This CDR3 has 17 amino acids. V lost 4 bases, J lost 5 bases, and 23 bases lay in between. CDR3 amino acids: CAISARGFKGASTEAFF. CDR3 in DNA: TGTGCCATCAGTGCCCGGGGATTTAAGGGAGCGAGTACTGAAGCTTTCTTT.

This clonotype was observed a few times. This sequence joins TRBV29-1 and TRBJ2-3; D assignment may be TRBD1 or TRBD2 (6 bases each). CDR1 SQVTM and CDR2 ANQGSEA come from the germline V gene. The CDR3 length is 15 residues. V lost 3 bases and J 1 base, leaving 14 bases between the germline ends. In nucleotides, the CDR3 is TGCAGCGTTGATCAACTAGCAGGGGGCACAGATACGCAGTATTTT. This gives the protein CSVDQLAGGTDTQYF.

Concerning this clonotype: At one end the junction does not follow the germline gene, possibly because of a read error. CDR3 nucleotides: TGTGCCAGCTGCTCCGACAAGTACAATGAACAGTTCTTC. As protein: CASCSDKYNEQFF. The rearrangement links TRBV12-3 or TRBV12-4 to TRBJ2-1; D is unclear. The CDR3 length is 13 residues.

At least ten counts were recorded for this clonotype. J is TRBJ2-1 and V is TRBV6-6; the D is unclear. Trimming shortened V by 5 bases and J by 0 bases, and 8 bases separated the two germline ends. Germline V lookup: CDR1 MNHNY, CDR2 SVGAGI (reference sequence). CDR3 length: 14 residues. The CDR3 reads CASSPRSSYNEQFF. CDR3 DNA sequence: TGTGCCAGCAGTCCTCGCTCCTCCTACAATGAGCAGTTCTTC.

Comments on this clonotype: This may be a read error, as it is one base from a much larger clone. The chain couples TRBV5-4 to TRBJ2-3, with a possible D match to TRBD2 (5 bases). CDR3 size: 16 residues. Per the germline V gene, CDR1 is SGHNT and CDR2 is YYREEE (reference sequence). The chain's CDR3 is CASSLEAGIRTDTRYF. CDR3 DNA: TGTGCCAGCAGCTTGGAGGCCGGGATCCGCACAGATACGCGGTATTTT.

This clonotype was seen only a few times. This sequence joins TRBV5-1 and TRBJ2-3; D not certain. This CDR3 is built from 15 residues. Germline V lookup: CDR1 SGHRS, CDR2 YFSETQ. Trimming removed 0 bases from V and 2 bases from J, with 10 bases in between. CDR3 DNA: TGCGCCAGCAGCTTGGACATCGCCGACACAGATACGCAGTATTTT. Translating gives CASSLDIADTDTQYF.